This T cell receptor beta chain was profiled in a study of CD8 T cells in Susac syndrome. The junction had 9 bases not matched to a gene; V was cut back by 5 bases and J by 2 bases. CDR3 length equals 17 residues. Sequencing of TCR beta, carried out with a high-throughput approach, was applied to CD8+ and CD4+ T cells from the blood. The study used treatment-naive patients who had stable or active relapsing-remitting disease as multiple sclerosis controls. FACS enriched CD8+ TEMRA cells, while bulk CD8+ and CD4+ were negatively isolated. cDNA came from approximately 0.5 to 1 ug RNA primed by random hexamers. Amplification of TCR beta CDR3 used immunoSEQ multiplex PCR across 54 Vbeta and 13 Jbeta. TCRdb recomputed calls from the immunoSEQ multiplex PCR reads with MiXCR, one row per CDR3 protein. This table has around 130,000 distinct CDR3 sequences, roughly 95% appearing once.

Sequencing was performed on CD4+ T cells from PBMCs. This chain connects TRBV12-3 or TRBV12-4 to TRBJ2-5; 12 positions match TRBD2. The sequence came from a human donor with multiple sclerosis. The CDR3 sequence: CASSPSRLAGVQETQYF. In DNA, the CDR3 is TGTGCCAGCAGTCCATCAAGACTAGCGGGGGTACAAGAGACCCAGTACTTC.